This T cell receptor beta chain came from a study of blood T cell repertoires in COVID-19 (dated by TCRdb to 2019 to 2021). Background for the entire study: Samples from collaborators originated in the United States, Italy and Spain and spanned both the acute and convalescent phases of COVID-19. Sample metadata almost always included a de-identified subject ID, COVID-19 status, age in years and sex. HLA class I and class II types, where available, came from metadata supplied by the sample provider rather than from assay-based typing. The prospective study material was composed of cDNA or gDNA derived from T cells, B-cell-depleted T cells, or PBMCs. The repertoires were made available in a free public database intended to serve as a resource for research on the immune response to SARS-CoV-2. Samples came from the ongoing ImmuneRACE study (first 160 participants) plus 1,254 subjects from 6 global collaborators. Deeply sampled blood TCRbeta repertoires from subjects exposed to, actively infected with, or recovered from COVID-19 were included in the dataset.

V is cut by 6 bases and J by 1 base, and the space between the germline ends is 12 bases. CDR1 and CDR2, looked up from the germline V gene, are MNHEY and SVGAGI. Measured from the cysteine to the phenylalanine, the CDR3 is 14 residues long. Only the CDR3 DNA stays, 42 bases, in frame from base 1. Enrolling through a virtual design, the prospective study's participants ranged in age from about 18 to 89 years and lived across some 22 United States geographic areas. To assign participants to cohorts, the prospective study relied on clinical history that participants themselves reported in a screening survey and a study questionnaire. Each participant in the prospective study had whole blood, serum and a nasopharyngeal or oropharyngeal swab collected by mobile phlebotomists. Over an approximately 2-month period, participants in the prospective study had the option of providing additional blood draws and questionnaires. Prospective study blood samples were shipped either frozen or at room temperature before DNA extraction.

TCRbeta CDR3 regions were amplified from genomic DNA by means of the immunoSEQ Assay, a bias-controlled multiplex PCR. On the authors' methods: The number of nucleated cells in each sample was estimated from the amplification of reference gene primers within the assay. Sequence reads were collapsed and filtered to measure the absolute abundance of every unique TCRbeta CDR3 rearrangement. For each sample, productive Simpson clonality was calculated as the square root of Simpson's diversity index over productive rearrangements. TCRdb holds this immuneACCESS table with in-frame rearrangements only. Some clones are missing; in checked studies, unresolved V genes explain under half, and the rest has no known cause. V, J and clone size reflect that table, while D and trimming were determined from the DNA. In this sample the table shows hundreds of thousands of clones, 88% of which occur a single time. The ten largest clones add up to over 2% of the sample.

Comments on this clone: The antigen this receptor binds is unknown. No clone much larger than this one lies a single base away; base qualities are absent.

Broad study findings and their caveats: The amount of clinical and demographic metadata varied by source and participant and was provided uncurated.

The sequenced sample was PBMCs or T cells enriched from blood (not recorded which). The sequence is built from TRBV6-5 and TRBJ1-1; matching of 6 bases hints at TRBD1 as the D gene. This TCR was sampled from a woman aged 40-49 years with acute COVID-19. The base sequence is TGTGCCAGCAGACTACAGGACAGGAACACTGAAGCTTTCTTT. It specifies CASRLQDRNTEAFF.